Listed here are 5 T cell receptor beta chains from one sample, sequenced in a study of cytomegalovirus exposure and HLA in healthy donors (dated by TCRdb to about 2017). Libraries came from the immunoSEQ multiplex PCR assay. The multiplex PCR relied on a mix of 60 forward primers for TCR Vbeta segments and 13 reverse primers for TCR Jbeta segments. The table comes from immuneACCESS by way of TCRdb, which keeps in-frame sequences with V and J called. Part of the clones is missing from these tables; in studies checked, under half for an unresolved V gene and the rest for unknown reasons. For this sample the table gives around 200,000 clones, of which approximately 70% were detected only once. About 3% of the sample is held by the ten biggest clonotypes. Sequencing was done on a sample of PBMCs. The receptors were gathered from a man in his forties in good health and CMV-seropositive.

This clone was detected once. This chain joins TRBV5-6 and TRBJ1-1; D remains unclear. The CDR3 loop spans 15 amino acids. Per the germline V gene, CDR1 is SGHDT and CDR2 is YYEEEE. The germline V and J ends were trimmed by 2 bases and 1 base, with 12 bases remaining between them. This CDR3 reads CASSFLGNGNTEAFF. The CDR3 DNA reads TGTGCCAGCAGCTTTCTCGGGAATGGGAACACTGAAGCTTTCTTT.

The J gene is TRBJ1-2, the V gene TRBV7-9, with TRBD1 matching over 8 bases. This CDR3 has 14 amino acids. Germline V gives CDR1 SEHNR, CDR2 FQNEAQ (reference sequence). V shed 6 bases and J 8 bases; nucleotides not matched to a gene: 11. Here the CDR3 DNA reads TGTGCCAGCAGGTTACAGGGGGAAGTAGAAGGCTACACCTTC. This encodes CASRLQGEVEGYTF.

The chain links TRBV6-1 to TRBJ2-2, with 7 positions matching TRBD2. With V trimmed by 6 bases and J by 4 bases, 8 bases remained unmatched. Looked up from germline, CDR1 is MNHNS and CDR2 is SASEGT. This CDR3 is 15 amino acids long. CDR3 sequence reads: CASSQGGYGTGELFF. The CDR3 DNA sequence: TGTGCCAGCAGCCAGGGAGGGTACGGCACCGGGGAGCTGTTTTTT.

This chain connects TRBV15 to TRBJ2-1; TRBD2 aligns across 12 bases. Germline loops: CDR1 LNHNV, CDR2 YYDKDF (reference sequence). The CDR3 runs to 17 residues. The junction had 6 bases not matched to a gene; V was cut back by 3 bases and J by 3 bases. This chain's CDR3 is CATSRAGLAGSYNEQFF. The CDR3 bases are TGTGCCACCAGCAGGGCCGGACTAGCGGGGAGCTACAATGAGCAGTTCTTC.

This sequence joins TRBV6-1 and TRBJ1-1; D ambiguous. The V and J ends lost 7 bases and 1 base respectively, with 4 bases between them. The CDR3 length is 11 residues. The V gene's germline CDR1 is MNHNS and CDR2 SASEGT. The CDR3 region is CASIRNTEAFF. CDR3 DNA sequence: TGTGCCAGCATTAGGAACACTGAAGCTTTCTTT.